This T cell receptor (beta chain) emerged from a study of identical twins. This clonotype was seen at least ten times. There are 15 residues in the CDR3. Germline V gene data show CDR1 as SGHRS and CDR2 as YFSETQ. V shed 4 bases and J 8 bases; nucleotides not matched to a gene: 12. A universal primer site was incorporated via template switching, and the cDNA contained unique molecular identifiers. Each CDR3 protein is one row after TCRdb ran MiXCR on the 5' RACE reads. The repertoire holds a few hundred thousand distinct CDR3 sequences, with 8% to 11% as singletons. Donors uniformly comprised healthy Caucasians.

This receptor was identified in a man aged 50 to 60 in good health. Material: memory T cells sorted from blood. The V and J genes are TRBV5-1 and TRBJ1-2; TRBD1 agrees at 9 bases. The CDR3 DNA reads as TGCGCCAGCAGCACTACGGACAGGGGTTTCTACGGCTACACCTTC. It specifies CASSTTDRGFYGYTF.